What follows is one T cell receptor beta chain and its context. Its antigen is unidentified. Here immunoSEQ multiplex PCR was the method, and the copy in TCRdb shows in-frame clones only, minus some. Of around 320,000 clones in the sample, around four fifths are singletons; the top ten hold 2% to 2.5%. The sample is drawn from a study of Ad26.COV2.S vaccination and SARS-CoV-2 variants. Study in general: The trial was COV1001 and the donor's arm was Ad26.COV2.S. In the study, Ad26.COV2.S was injected intramuscularly once, or twice 56 days apart. Findings and caveats of the study: Greater spike-specific TCR breadth was seen in vaccine recipients than in placebo recipients.

This CDR3 has 13 amino acids. Germline V lookup: CDR1 SGHKS, CDR2 YYEKEE (reference sequence). Trimming pared 0 bases from V and 3 bases from J, leaving 5 bases between. Documented treatment: 15 to 20 received Ad26.COV2.S at low or high dose, single or two shots; roughly 5 received placebo; per-sample allocation not given. Samples analyzed were those drawn on day 63 after the first vaccine or placebo injection. Expressing Wuhan-strain SARS-CoV-2 spike, an Ad26 vector served as the vaccine. The chain couples TRBV5-5 to TRBJ2-3; D gene uncertain. The material sequenced was peripheral blood, taken in a trial of Ad26.COV2.S vaccine versus placebo. This receptor was taken from a person aged 18 to 65 who received the Ad26.COV2.S COVID-19 vaccine or a placebo. CDR3 loop: CASSLGGTDTQYF. Here the CDR3 DNA reads TGTGCCAGCAGCTTGGGTGGGACAGATACGCAGTATTTT.